The 3 T cell receptor beta chains listed next were all sequenced from one sample in a study of blood T cells in healthy people across ages. A second PCR, run for about 7 to 11 cycles, used a sample-barcoded 5' primer plus a J-beta primer mix. TCRdb re-derived calls from the 5' RACE reads in MiXCR, one entry per CDR3 protein. The sample consists of about 670,000 distinct CDR3 sequences, about 43% of them appearing once. Sequencing used blood. Receptor source: a man aged 80 or over in good health.

The V call is TRBV20-1, the J call TRBJ2-5; 7 positions agree with TRBD2. The V segment lost 0 bases and the J segment 5 bases; nucleotides outside the gene matches: 15. Germline CDR1 DFQATT, CDR2 SNEGSKA (reference sequence). This CDR3 spans 17 amino acids. In DNA form, the CDR3 reads TGCAGTGCTAGAGATCAATTTGGGGGGAGGGCCGGGGAGACCCAGTACTTC. This sequence encodes CSARDQFGGRAGETQYF.

This chain connects TRBV12-3 or TRBV12-4 to TRBJ2-7, with TRBD1 as a possible D gene (5 bases). The CDR3 sequence is 14 residues long. V dropped 6 bases and J dropped 3 bases, with 15 bases sitting between them. CDR3 sequence: CASRLSVRVYEQYF. The CDR3 DNA is TGTGCCAGCAGGCTCAGTGTCAGGGTCTACGAGCAGTACTTC.

This clonotype was recorded many times. V and J are TRBV29-1 and TRBJ2-5; D gene unclear. The CDR3 length is 13 residues. Trimming stripped 3 bases from V and 1 base from J, with 9 bases between. Germline-derived CDR1 and CDR2 are SQVTM and ANQGSEA. CDR3 sequence reads: CSVEPRPQETQYF. For the CDR3, the DNA is TGCAGCGTTGAGCCCAGGCCCCAAGAGACCCAGTACTTC.